The T cell receptor beta chain described here comes from a study of cytomegalovirus exposure and HLA in healthy donors (TCRdb year 2017). Background for the entire study: An earlier analysis of 550 to 700 of the donors reported 250 to 300 Gb of sequence data and 117 million unique TCR beta sequences from about 179 million T cells. The study aimed to test whether signatures of past pathogen exposure could be identified by cataloging public T cell receptors. Donor age, sex, ethnicity and CMV serostatus were compiled together with the repertoire data. A later analysis re-examined previously published TCR beta repertoires from hundreds of donors and added high-resolution HLA genotyping to investigate patterns of TCR occurrence. Typing coverage varied by locus: 629-630 donors for A, B, C, DRB1 and DQB1; roughly 510 for DQA1; 606 for DPA1; about 450 for DPB1. Using immunosequencing, the study profiled T cell repertoires from fewer than 850 subjects and related those repertoires to cytomegalovirus serostatus. Among about 370 genotyped donors of the cohort, an average of about 240,000 unique TCR beta nucleotide sequences was sequenced per donor, of which roughly 17% were non-productive. Roughly 5 DR-DQ haplotypes were handled as single units for association and clustering, since linkage in the cohort was strong. An early release that covered more than 550 HLA-typed donors contained about 290 gigabases of sequencing data and around 80 million unique TCR sequences. All discovery cohort repertoires had been generated on a single sequencing platform. Along with the roughly 670-subject first cohort, a separate validation cohort of 120 different subjects was used. Rather than drawing on any new phenotypic data, the later analysis identified candidate immune exposures from TCR beta sequences and the way those sequences occurred across donors. Class I and class II HLA loci were covered by the typing at four-digit resolution. To decide whether each TCR beta V gene segment behaved as functional or pseudogenic, an earlier analysis of 587 of the donors relied on high-throughput TCR beta sequencing. Among the roughly 390 genotyped donors, about 83% belonged to the genetic ancestry cluster associated with self-reported Caucasian donors. High-throughput TCR immunosequencing, statistical association of individual TCRs with disease status, and machine learning were combined to predict cytomegalovirus infection status. Genome-wide SNP genotypes for about 65% of the roughly 670 donors were used in a later genetic analysis, which treated that subset as a discovery cohort.

Libraries were made using the immunoSEQ multiplex PCR assay. A mixture of 60 forward primers for TCR Vbeta segments and 13 reverse primers for TCR Jbeta segments was used in the multiplex PCR. The CDR3 region of rearranged TCR beta genes was amplified from genomic DNA with a multiplex PCR assay. The Illumina HiSeq System was used to sequence the amplified TCR beta libraries as 87-base-pair reads. Concerning the study's data processing: A later analysis counted tens of millions of unique TCR beta chains across the 550 to 700 repertoires, and 9 million to 14 million of these chains were shared by at least two donors. Raw reads were error-corrected and collapsed into unique sequences by a nearest-neighbor algorithm in which closely related sequences were merged to remove PCR and sequencing errors. V, D and J gene segments were assigned by aligning CDR3 sequences to IMGT reference sequences. For a sequence to be retained, a match of at least six nucleotides was required to both a V gene segment and a J gene segment. Rearrangements were classified as productive when the CDR3 lacked stop codons and remained in frame with V and J, and all other rearrangements were classified as non-productive. Following IMGT convention, CDR3 was defined as the stretch from the second conserved V-encoded cysteine up to the conserved J-encoded phenylalanine. In an earlier analysis of just under 600 of the donors, sequences lacking an unambiguous match to a single V gene segment were excluded. In an earlier analysis of 500 to 750 of the donors, V segments were called functional above 56.7% productive rearrangements and were called segregating when the between-donor standard deviation exceeded 5%. A statistical classification framework was built for diagnosing cytomegalovirus status from the catalog of TCR beta chain sequences. In a later analysis, V and J genes were assigned by comparing TCR nucleotide sequences against IMGT/GENE-DB human TR gene sequences. Using the TCRdist pipeline, a later analysis assigned CDR3 sequences along with most-parsimonious VDJ recombination scenarios. In a later analysis, each TCR beta chain was defined by its CDR3 amino acid sequence together with its V-gene family, and reads lacking a unique V-gene family were excluded. In a later analysis, fewer than 650 highly shared, low-generation-probability nucleotide sequences were removed to address suspected cross-contamination and a sequencing artifact. In a later analysis, a clonal expansion index was calculated for each public chain from normalized within-repertoire ranks of inferred template counts. A later analysis computed generation probabilities with a VDJ recombination model fitted to out-of-frame rearrangements, and checked the results against IGoR. Hypergeometric tests were used in a later analysis to score TCR-TCR, TCR-HLA and TCR-CMV co-occurrence, with a repertoire-size bias correction applied to the TCR pairs. To estimate false discovery rates, a later analysis permuted the HLA or CMV assignments 20 times. In a later analysis, co-occurring TCRs were grouped using DBSCAN, and TCRdist sequence similarity was added for clustering within HLA-allele-positive subsets. For co-occurrence clustering, repertoires with fewer than 30,000 or more than 120,000 public chains were excluded, along with roughly five repertoires with anomalous nucleotide sharing. TCRdb retrieved this table from immuneACCESS and kept in-frame rearrangements only. Not all clones are present; in checked studies, unresolved V genes account for under half, and no reason is known for the remainder. The V and J calls and the clone size are those of that table, but D and trimming were determined from the DNA. This sample gives approximately 190,000 clones in total; 84% of them show up just once. The ten largest clones capture about 0.24% of the sample.

The cohort comprised under 700 healthy bone marrow donors. Cohort members were all nominally healthy when sampled, although unrecorded immune exposures were likely present. The donor tested CMV seronegative, placing the donor among the roughly 350 seronegative members of the cohort. Every donor gave a peripheral blood sample, and the peripheral blood mononuclear cells from that sample were used for TCR beta sequencing. The Qiagen DNeasy Blood Extraction Kit was used to extract genomic DNA from the blood cell samples. General study outcomes and caveats: In both the original and validation cohorts, the classifier was reported to diagnose cytomegalovirus status with high specificity and sensitivity. Only TCR beta chains were sequenced in this cohort, and the absence of alpha or paired-chain data limited detectable features. Because some donors lacked HLA typing at each locus, the association tests relied only on the typed subset. A further reported finding was that TCR beta sequences accurately predicted the HLA-A and HLA-B alleles for most subjects in the first cohort. The authors suggested that the approach could potentially be extended to other disease states and immunological phenotypes. The presence/absence analyses assumed that sequencing depth was roughly uniform across donors, and that assumption may not be true. Because counts were too low, seventeen rarely observed V segments, including chromosome 9 orphons, were left out of the earlier analysis of 500 to 750 of the donors. Correlated functional status among segregating V segments might reflect linkage disequilibrium, but an unknown experimental factor could not be ruled out. Some IMGT-functional V segments, including TRBV6-2 and TRBV6-3, could not be distinguished by the 87-base-pair reads and were therefore excluded. For the cohort, immune exposure information was limited to CMV serostatus. A later analysis found that TCR association rates varied across HLA loci, with DRB1 alleles showing the most associated TCRs and HLA-C alleles the fewest. In a later analysis, HLA-associated TCR beta chains showed more clonal expansion and lower generation probabilities than non-associated chains that were equally common. While some public TCRs were present in many individuals, most TCR sequences turned up only very rarely across donors. The study gave a list of some 150 TCR beta chains associated with cytomegalovirus. An association between a missense DCLRE1C variant and V-gene and J-gene trimming of TCR beta chains was found in a later genetic analysis and replicated in an independent cohort. The sequencing pipeline was judged likely to have produced a cluster of highly shared sequence variants as a technical artifact. A later analysis reported that several top co-occurrence clusters appeared linked to parvovirus B19, influenza, CMV and Epstein-Barr virus. A later analysis associated 16,951 TCR beta sequences with specific HLA alleles at a false discovery rate of 0.05. According to a later analysis, most CMV-associated TCR beta chains appeared to be HLA-restricted, and the HLA associations seemed to be driven largely by CMV exposure. A few of the identified cytomegalovirus-associated TCR beta chains were confirmed in vitro to be specific for cytomegalovirus antigens. Broadly in line with IMGT annotations, most TCR beta V segments showed up in productive rearrangements about 87% or about 30% of the time in an earlier analysis of several hundred of the donors. According to a later genetic analysis, donors in an Asian-associated ancestry cluster had fewer N-insertions in productive TCRs than the roughly 660-donor mean. Assigning TCR associations to individual alleles was difficult when HLA alleles, especially DR and DQ, strongly co-occurred.

On this clone itself: It has no known antigen specificity. The record has no base qualities; no much larger clone is one base away.

V trim: 4 bases; J trim: 8 bases; unmatched bases: 11. The cysteine opens and the phenylalanine closes a CDR3 of 15 amino acids. CDR3 DNA only is kept here, 45 bases in frame from base 1. The CDR1 and CDR2 encoded by the germline V gene (reference sequence) are LNHDA and SQIVND. The chain joins TRBV19 to TRBJ1-2, and 9 junctional nucleotides match TRBD1. The origin of this receptor is a boy younger than 18 in good health and CMV-seronegative. Sequences were obtained from PBMCs. The CDR3 is CASSKESGQGGGYTF. The nucleotide sequence is given as TGTGCCAGTAGTAAAGAGTCGGGACAGGGCGGAGGCTACACCTTC.